These 9 T cell receptor beta chains were all obtained from the same sample, sequenced in a study of early T cells in non-severe SARS-CoV-2 infection (TCRdb year 2021). Libraries were prepared through 5' RACE. Sequenced using a NextSeq 500. TCRdb redid the processing of the public reads, applying fastp at Q25 and MiXCR, and retained in-frame beta chains. Rows are combined by CDR3 protein, so each entry shows the most common genes and DNA. The sample contains tens of thousands of distinct CDR3 sequences, over 9% of them found a single time. The top ten hold approximately 7% of the sample. The sample was whole blood. The receptor set was obtained from an adult who was a healthcare worker with PCR-confirmed SARS-CoV-2 infection or an uninfected control (not recorded which).

This clonotype was seen ten or more times. V and J are TRBV24-1 and TRBJ2-5, with a weak D call TRBD2 (6 bases). Germline V CDR1 and CDR2: KGHDR, SFDVKD. Trimming stripped 9 bases from V and 3 bases from J, with 19 bases between. This CDR3 spans 15 amino acids. CDR3 in amino acids: CATSAAGSLKETQYF. In DNA form, the CDR3 reads TGTGCCACCTCGGCGGCGGGGTCACTAAAAGAGACCCAGTACTTC.

J is TRBJ2-7 and V is TRBV20-1, with D perhaps matching TRBD1 (6 bases). V was shortened by 3 bases and J by 2 bases, with 14 bases between the two germline ends. CDR3 length: 14 amino acids. Germline CDR1 and CDR2: DFQATT and SNEGSKA (reference sequence). Written as DNA, the CDR3 is TGCAGTGCTAGCGGTCAGGGGTTTACCTACGAGCAGTACTTC. Protein sequence: CSASGQGFTYEQYF.

The V and J genes are TRBV29-1 and TRBJ2-1, with D tentatively TRBD2 (6 bases). Germline V gives CDR1 SQVTM, CDR2 ANQGSEA. V lost 7 bases and J lost 4, with 17 bases in between. CDR3 length: 14 residues. The CDR3 DNA reads as TGCAGCGCGAGGGGCGGGATGGGTTACAATGAGCAGTTCTTC. This encodes CSARGGMGYNEQFF.

This clonotype showed up just a few times. This sequence joins TRBV29-1 and TRBJ2-7, with 10 bases that match TRBD2. Germline CDR1 and CDR2: SQVTM and ANQGSEA. The CDR3 runs to 11 residues. The J segment lost 4 bases and the V segment lost 6 bases, leaving 0 bases of the junction unmatched. This chain's CDR3 is CSVTSGYEQYF. The CDR3 nucleotides read TGCAGCGTGACTAGCGGGTACGAGCAGTACTTC.

This clonotype was seen a handful of times. The chain recombines TRBV11-2 with TRBJ2-3; no clear D. V dropped 1 base and J dropped 7 bases, with 6 bases sitting between them. There are 12 residues in the CDR3. Per germline, CDR1 SGHAT and CDR2 FQNNGV. CDR3 protein: CASSLVLHTQYF. The CDR3 region has the DNA TGTGCCAGCAGCTTAGTTCTCCATACGCAGTATTTT.

This clonotype has a count of ten or more. The gene calls are TRBV4-2 and TRBJ2-3; 12 bases align to TRBD2. The CDR3 contains 16 residues. V dropped 9 bases and J dropped 3; count of bases not matched to a gene: 10. CDR1 and CDR2 from the germline V gene are LGHNA and YNFKEQ. CDR3 nucleotides: TGTGCCAGTAAGACTAGCGGGAGAATCGGGACAGATACGCAGTATTTT. The encoded protein is CASKTSGRIGTDTQYF.

The genes are TRBV12-3 or TRBV12-4 and TRBJ2-1; 7 bases are a match to TRBD2. This CDR3 is 15 amino acids long. Trimming removed 9 bases from V and 5 bases from J; junction bases left unmatched: 13. For the CDR3, the DNA is TGTGCCAGTAAACCCACGTGGAGCGGGGACAATGAGCAGTTCTTC. Translation: CASKPTWSGDNEQFF.

V is TRBV7-3 and J is TRBJ2-1, with 7 positions matching TRBD1. CDR1 and CDR2 from the germline V gene are SGHTA and FQGTGA. V trimming: 1 base; J trimming: 3 bases; junction bases outside the gene matches: 3. The CDR3 is 15 amino acids. The chain's CDR3 is CASSLIGGDYNEQFF. In nucleotides, the CDR3 is TGTGCCAGCAGCTTAATAGGGGGCGACTACAATGAGCAGTTCTTC.

This clonotype was found many times. The J gene is TRBJ2-6, the V gene TRBV6-5; no definite D call. Germline V gene lookup returns CDR1 MNHEY and CDR2 SVGAGI. The V end lost 8 bases, the J end lost 0 bases, and 11 bases lay between the germline ends. The CDR3 contains 15 residues. The CDR3 protein is CASGLGVSGANVLTF. Written as DNA, the CDR3 is TGTGCCAGCGGATTGGGCGTCTCTGGGGCCAACGTCCTGACTTTC.